This T cell receptor beta chain was captured in a study of control samples from healthy donors and cancer patients. The assay was immunoSEQ multiplex PCR, and TCRdb's table has in-frame clones only and misses some. This table has 75,000 to 90,000 clones, 75% to 90% appearing once. V lost 1 base and J 4 bases, leaving 11 bases between the germline ends. CDR3 size: 13 residues. Germline lookup yields CDR1 SQVTM and CDR2 ANQGSEA. This receptor was taken from a man in his forties or fifties in good health. The sequenced sample consisted of blood. This rearrangement joins TRBV29-1 to TRBJ2-7; D may be TRBD1 or TRBD2 (7 bases each). CDR3 protein: CSVEGQGGYEQYF. The CDR3 DNA reads as TGCAGCGTTGAAGGTCAGGGGGGGTACGAGCAGTACTTC.